Presented here are 28 T cell receptor beta chains from one specimen sequenced in a study of control samples from healthy donors and cancer patients. The protocol was immunoSEQ multiplex PCR, while the TCRdb copy is restricted to in-frame clones and leaves out a portion. The repertoire has 74,000 or so clones, over 75% of them found once; the top ten carry roughly 6.9%. Sequenced material: blood. These receptors came from a man aged 45-65 years in good health.

This rearrangement joins TRBV11-2 to TRBJ2-1; 11 bases are a match to TRBD2. V was pared by 5 bases and J by 4 bases, with 7 bases of the junction left unmatched. Germline V lookup: CDR1 SGHAT, CDR2 FQNNGV. This CDR3 is built from 16 residues. The CDR3 reads CASSALTSGAYNEQFF. Here the CDR3 DNA reads TGTGCCAGCAGCGCCCTGACTAGCGGGGCGTACAATGAGCAGTTCTTC.

This chain links TRBV10-3 with TRBJ2-2, with D perhaps matching TRBD2 (6 bases). CDR1 is ENHRY, CDR2 SYGVKD, per germline. This CDR3 has 15 residues. Trimming left V 0 bases short and J 3 bases short, with 8 bases between. The CDR3 region is CAISESEGYTGELFF. The CDR3, as DNA: TGTGCCATCAGTGAGTCGGAGGGCTACACCGGGGAGCTGTTTTTT.

This clone has a single count. J is TRBJ2-7 and V is TRBV11-1, with D unclear. The CDR3 totals 13 residues. In germline, CDR1 is SGHAT, CDR2 FQDESV (reference sequence). V was shortened by 5 bases and J by 6 bases, with 14 bases between the two germline ends. The CDR3 bases are TGTGCCAGCAGCGGTCTCGAGTGGGGCGAGCAGTACTTC. Translation: CASSGLEWGEQYF.

This chain connects TRBV7-9 to TRBJ1-1, with a tentative D call TRBD1 (5 bases). The CDR3 is 12 residues long. The V gene lost 7 bases and the J gene lost 4 bases, with 10 bases spanning the gap. The germline V gene has CDR1 SEHNR and CDR2 FQNEAQ (reference sequence). The CDR3 spells CASIFGGTEAFF. The CDR3 nucleotides read TGTGCCAGCATCTTCGGGGGCACTGAAGCTTTCTTT.

The chain employs TRBV11-2 and TRBJ1-2; unclear D gene. From germline, CDR1 is SGHAT and CDR2 FQNNGV. Trimming stripped 6 bases from V and 8 bases from J, with 22 bases between. The CDR3 spans 15 residues. CDR3 loop: CASRPVGKSTGGYTF. In DNA, the CDR3 is TGTGCCAGCAGACCAGTTGGAAAATCCACGGGAGGCTACACCTTC.

The chain employs TRBV19 and TRBJ2-3; TRBD1 or TRBD2 may be the D gene (5 bases each). CDR1 and CDR2 from the germline V gene are LNHDA and SQIVND (reference sequence). This CDR3 has 16 residues. With 0 bases removed from V and 5 bases from J, the gap between germline ends came to 15 bases. The CDR3 nucleotides read TGTGCCAGTAGTATAGATTCCCTAGCAGGGATAGATACGCAGTATTTT. Its translation: CASSIDSLAGIDTQYF. The complete variable domain, with remaining parts taken from reference TRBV19 and TRBJ2-3, reads DGGITQSPKYLFRKEGQNVTLSCEQNLNHDAMYWYRQDPGQGLRLIYYSQIVNDFQKGDIAEGYSVSREKKESFPLTVTSAQKNPTAFYLCASSIDSLAGIDTQYFGPGTRLTVL.

The chain combines TRBV5-1 with TRBJ2-5, with D unclear. Trimming removed 0 bases from V and 4 bases from J, with 10 bases in between. This CDR3 contains 14 residues. Germline lookup yields CDR1 SGHRS and CDR2 YFSETQ. Here the CDR3 reads CASSLGRLGETQYF. CDR3 coding DNA: TGCGCCAGCAGCTTGGGCAGGCTGGGAGAGACCCAGTACTTC.

The chain employs TRBV7-8 and TRBJ1-1, with D possibly being TRBD1 (5 bases). CDR1 is SGHVS, CDR2 FQNEAQ, per germline. The CDR3 covers 14 residues. V gave up 0 bases and J gave up 1 base, with 6 bases separating them. CDR3 sequence (DNA): TGTGCCAGCAGCTTAGCTGACAGGAACACTGAAGCTTTCTTT. It codes for CASSLADRNTEAFF.

The chain has TRBV14 and TRBJ2-7; TRBD1 matches at 8 bases. Germline values: CDR1 SGHDN, CDR2 FVKESK. Germline trimming cut 0 bases from V and 7 bases from J; bases unmatched to any gene: 8. This CDR3 has 15 amino acids. CDR3 bases: TGTGCCAGCAGCCAAGATTTGGGGACAGGTCGGGAGCAGTACTTC. This encodes CASSQDLGTGREQYF. The variable domain in full, with the rest retrieved from reference TRBV14 and TRBJ2-7, is EAGVTQFPSHSVIEKGQTVTLRCDPISGHDNLYWYRRVMGKEIKFLLHFVKESKQDESGMPNNRFLAERTGGTYSTLKVQPAELEDSGVYFCASSQDLGTGREQYFGPGTRLTVT.

This rearrangement joins TRBV19 to TRBJ1-5; possible D gene TRBD1, 5 bases. V was trimmed by 6 bases and J by 4 bases, leaving 7 bases between them. Germline assignment: CDR1 LNHDA and CDR2 SQIVND (reference sequence). The CDR3 covers 12 residues. The CDR3 sequence: CASSGGNQPQHF. In DNA form, the CDR3 reads TGTGCCAGTAGCGGGGGGAATCAGCCCCAGCATTTT. The entire variable domain, with the rest obtained from reference TRBV19 and TRBJ1-5, is as follows: DGGITQSPKYLFRKEGQNVTLSCEQNLNHDAMYWYRQDPGQGLRLIYYSQIVNDFQKGDIAEGYSVSREKKESFPLTVTSAQKNPTAFYLCASSGGNQPQHFGDGTRLSIL.

This chain joins TRBV24-1 and TRBJ2-3; D is perhaps TRBD1 or TRBD2 (5 bases each). This CDR3 spans 14 amino acids. Per germline, CDR1 KGHDR and CDR2 SFDVKD. The V gene lost 7 bases and the J gene lost 3 bases, with 13 bases spanning the gap. In nucleotides, the CDR3 is TGTGCCACCAGCGACAAGGGGAGTACAGATACGCAGTATTTT. Translating it yields CATSDKGSTDTQYF.

This CDR3 reads CASSQDFGGRTTEAFF. CDR3 bases: TGCGCCAGCAGCCAAGATTTTGGGGGGAGGACCACTGAAGCTTTCTTT. This chain links TRBV4-1 with TRBJ1-1; TRBD1 is a possible D gene (5 bases). The CDR3 spans 16 residues. Germline loops: CDR1 MGHRA, CDR2 YSYEKL. V was cut by 0 bases and J by 4 bases, with 15 bases left in between.

The chain links TRBV4-1 to TRBJ2-5; a weak D match, TRBD1 (5 bases). Germline V lookup: CDR1 MGHRA, CDR2 YSYEKL. V lost 1 base and J 1 base, leaving 13 bases between the germline ends. The CDR3 spans 16 residues. Written as DNA, the CDR3 is TGCGCCAGCAGCCAAGTGGGGCTAGTTTCCCAAGAGACCCAGTACTTC. Residues: CASSQVGLVSQETQYF.

V gene TRBV2 combines with J gene TRBJ1-1; TRBD1 matches 7 bases. CDR1 is SNHLY, CDR2 FYNNEI, per germline. CDR3 length: 13 residues. V was clipped by 6 bases and J by 7 bases; unmatched bases: 8. The CDR3 region has the DNA TGTGCCAGCAGCCGGACTCGGGACAGTGAAGCTTTCTTT. Residues: CASSRTRDSEAFF.

The count of this clone is one. The rearrangement links TRBV11-2 to TRBJ2-3; D is ambiguous. V dropped 1 base and J dropped 2 bases, with 10 bases sitting between them. The V gene's germline CDR1 is SGHAT and CDR2 FQNNGV. The CDR3 extends over 15 amino acids. The CDR3 protein is CASSLGSVPTDTQYF. Here the CDR3 DNA reads TGTGCCAGCAGCTTAGGTTCCGTCCCCACAGATACGCAGTATTTT.

This clone was counted a single time. The chain employs TRBV5-1 and TRBJ2-5; 8 nucleotides line up with TRBD1. The CDR3 contains 14 residues. With V trimmed by 4 bases and J by 5 bases, 7 bases remained unmatched. Germline V lookup: CDR1 SGHRS, CDR2 YFSETQ. This CDR3 is CASSIGQGGETQYF. CDR3 DNA sequence: TGCGCCAGCAGCATCGGACAGGGTGGGGAGACCCAGTACTTC.

V gene TRBV9 combines with J gene TRBJ1-4; 8 bases fit TRBD1. The CDR3 covers 15 residues. J lost 5 bases, V lost 0 bases, and 3 bases had no gene match. Germline lookup yields CDR1 SGDLS and CDR2 YYNGEE. CDR3 sequence reads: CASSVEAGGNEKLFF. CDR3 in DNA: TGTGCCAGCAGCGTAGAGGCAGGGGGCAATGAAAAACTGTTTTTT. Complete variable domain (other parts from reference TRBV9 and TRBJ1-4): DSGVTQTPKHLITATGQRVTLRCSPRSGDLSVYWYQQSLDQGLQFLIQYYNGEERAKGNILERFSAQQFPDLHSELNLSSLELGDSALYFCASSVEAGGNEKLFFGSGTQLSVL.

This rearrangement joins TRBV7-2 to TRBJ1-1; the D is unclear. Germline assignment: CDR1 SGHTA and CDR2 FQGNSA. The length of the CDR3 is 15 residues. V was trimmed by 5 bases and J by 5 bases, leaving 18 bases between them. DNA of the CDR3: TGTGCCAGCAGCCTGTCTCCCGTAGTTCGTACTGAAGCTTTCTTT. Amino acids: CASSLSPVVRTEAFF.

V usage is TRBV25-1 and J usage is TRBJ1-2; the D is unclear. The germline V and J ends were trimmed by 3 bases and 9 bases, with 17 bases remaining between them. This CDR3 contains 14 residues. CDR1 and CDR2 (germline): MGHDK, SYGVNS. Here the CDR3 DNA reads TGTGCCAGCAGTGATGAGGTCCCCGATCCCCGCTACACCTTC. It is translated as CASSDEVPDPRYTF.

The chain combines TRBV27 with TRBJ1-6; D possibly corresponds to TRBD1 (5 bases). V was cut by 3 bases and J by 10 bases, with 10 bases left in between. The CDR3 has 13 residues. Germline CDR1 is MNHEY and CDR2 is SMNVEV (reference sequence). CDR3 sequence reads: CASSFGGTSPLHF. The CDR3 DNA reads as TGTGCCAGCAGTTTTGGGGGAACCTCACCCCTCCACTTT.

The chain uses TRBV10-3 and TRBJ2-7, with a weak D call TRBD2 (5 bases). V lost 3 bases and J 9 bases, leaving 18 bases between the germline ends. The V gene's germline CDR1 is ENHRY and CDR2 SYGVKD. CDR3 length: 14 amino acids. In nucleotides, the CDR3 is TGTGCCATCAGTGAACCCGCGGAGTTTGAGGGGCAGTACTTC. It is translated as CAISEPAEFEGQYF.

This chain connects TRBV7-8 to TRBJ1-6; a possible D gene is TRBD1 (5 bases). V lost 6 bases, J lost 7 bases, and 19 bases lay in between. The CDR3 totals 16 residues. Per the germline V gene, CDR1 is SGHVS and CDR2 is FQNEAQ. The CDR3 loop is CASSSPGTAGNSPLHF. In DNA, the CDR3 is TGTGCCAGCAGTTCACCCGGGACGGCTGGGAATTCACCCCTCCACTTT.

The chain links TRBV5-4 to TRBJ1-2, with TRBD1 as a possible D gene (5 bases). This CDR3 comprises 13 residues. Trimming pared 4 bases from V and 5 bases from J, leaving 12 bases between. Germline lookup yields CDR1 SGHNT and CDR2 YYREEE (reference sequence). This chain's CDR3 is CASSRDALYGYTF. CDR3 DNA: TGTGCCAGCAGCAGGGACGCCCTTTATGGCTACACCTTC.

The chain has TRBV9 and TRBJ1-3; D possibly corresponds to TRBD1 (5 bases). This CDR3 spans 15 amino acids. Trimming removed 0 bases at V and 1 base at J, with 8 bases between. Germline V gene data show CDR1 as SGDLS and CDR2 as YYNGEE. The CDR3 spells CASSVVGGSGNTIYF. DNA of the CDR3: TGTGCCAGCAGCGTAGTGGGGGGTTCTGGAAACACCATATATTTT.

This chain joins TRBV19 and TRBJ1-2; 12 bases are a match to TRBD1. The germline gives CDR1 LNHDA, CDR2 SQIVND (reference sequence). CDR3 length: 17 amino acids. V lost 2 bases, J lost 4 bases, and 8 bases stayed unmatched. The CDR3 is CASSISGTGGTIYGYTF. CDR3 DNA sequence: TGTGCCAGTAGTATATCGGGGACAGGGGGCACTATCTATGGCTACACCTTC.

V is TRBV6-9 and J is TRBJ2-7, with D unclear. The CDR3 consists of 14 residues. Germline-derived CDR1 and CDR2 are MNHGY and SVAAGI. V gave up 2 bases and J gave up 5 bases, with 13 bases separating them. The CDR3 region is CASSYGKIPNEQYF. CDR3 DNA: TGTGCCAGCAGTTATGGCAAGATCCCCAACGAGCAGTACTTC.

The rearrangement links TRBV3-1 (or the pseudogene TRBV3-2) to TRBJ2-1; 7 bases align to TRBD2. Germline-derived CDR1 and CDR2 are LGHDT and YNNKEL (reference sequence). The CDR3 covers 15 residues. With 4 bases clipped from V and 4 bases from J, the junction kept 7 bases outside the gene matches. The CDR3 sequence is CASSPKTGGYNEQFF. As DNA, the CDR3 is TGTGCCAGCAGCCCAAAAACGGGGGGATACAATGAGCAGTTCTTC.

CDR3 sequence (DNA): TGTGCCAGCAGTCTTGGCGCAACGAGGGGCGGGGAGCTGTTTTTT. It is translated as CASSLGATRGGELFF. V and J are TRBV2 and TRBJ2-2, with D perhaps assigned TRBD1 or TRBD2 (5 bases each). Germline V gene sequence: CDR1 SNHLY, CDR2 FYNNEI. The CDR3 length is 15 residues. V was pared by 5 bases and J by 7 bases, with 17 bases between.